The next 27 T cell receptor beta chains were all read from a single sample in a study of T cell repertoires in cytomegalovirus infection. MiXCR, run by TCRdb on the reads, gives a single entry per CDR3 protein. This repertoire shows around 430,000 distinct CDR3 sequences, more than 40% found once; its top ten account for 43%. Their specific antigens are unknown. This sample comprised cultured PBMCs, obtained from culture after CMV antigen stimulation. These receptor sequences come from a human donor in good health (CMV status not recorded). Some clones in this sample may be carry-over from other donors' samples.

This clonotype occurred a few times. The V and J genes are TRBV10-3 and TRBJ2-5, with a tentative D call TRBD1 (5 bases). Deletions cut 10 bases from V and 10 bases from J, with 19 bases between. The length of the CDR3 is 12 residues. Germline lookup yields CDR1 ENHRY and CDR2 SYGVKD. The CDR3 region has the DNA TGTGCCACCGGCGACCGCCTCCAGGGCCAGTACTTC. It encodes CATGDRLQGQYF.

This clonotype showed up just a few times. The CDR3 sequence is CATNLGGTDTQYF. CDR3 sequence (DNA): TGTGCTACTAACCTCGGAGGCACAGATACGCAGTATTTT. V usage is TRBV12-5 and J usage is TRBJ2-3; no clear D gene. Germline values: CDR1 LGHNT, CDR2 FRNRAP. V was pared by 10 bases and J by 1 base, with 12 bases between. The CDR3 runs to 13 residues.

The chain combines TRBV28 with TRBJ1-5, with a possible D match to TRBD1 (6 bases). This CDR3 is 13 amino acids long. CDR1 is MDHEN, CDR2 SYDVKM, per germline. V was clipped by 10 bases and J by 0 bases, with 10 bases between them. The CDR3 coding sequence is TGTGCCACCCGACAGGCTAGCAATCAGCCCCAGCATTTT. Its protein product is CATRQASNQPQHF. Together with reference TRBV28 and TRBJ1-5, the CDR3 gives the full variable domain: DVKVTQSSRYLVKRTGEKVFLECVQDMDHENMFWYRQDPGLGLRLIYFSYDVKMKEKGDIPEGYSVSREKKERFSLILESASTNQTSMYLCATRQASNQPQHFGDGTRLSIL.

This clonotype appeared a few times. This chain joins TRBV28 and TRBJ1-6; the D is unclear. V gave up 6 bases and J gave up 5 bases, with 23 bases separating them. The CDR3 covers 18 residues. Germline CDR1 and CDR2: MDHEN and SYDVKM. The CDR3 protein is CASSRSDYSDFNNSPLHF. CDR3 DNA sequence: TGTGCCAGCAGCCGGAGCGACTATTCGGACTTTAATAATTCACCCCTCCACTTT.

This clonotype was recorded many times. The V and J genes are TRBV7-2 and TRBJ2-3; tentatively, D is TRBD2 (5 bases). Between the trimmed V and J ends, which lost 4 bases and 3 bases, there was a span of 17 bases. CDR1 and CDR2 (germline): SGHTA, FQGNSA. The CDR3 extends over 16 amino acids. The CDR3 DNA sequence: TGTGCCAGCAGCTACCGCGGGCTATCATTTACAGATACGCAGTATTTT. Protein product: CASSYRGLSFTDTQYF.

This clonotype was seen a single time. This chain links TRBV6-2 or TRBV6-3 with TRBJ1-5; no reliable D call. The length of the CDR3 is 12 residues. The V gene's germline CDR1 is MNHEY and CDR2 SVGEGT. V was trimmed by 11 bases and J by 6 bases, leaving 14 bases between them. The DNA of the CDR3 is TGTGCCGGAAAAAAAAGCGGTCAGCCCCAGCATTTT. Protein: CAGKKSGQPQHF.

The chain has TRBV11-2 and TRBJ1-1; maybe TRBD1 (5 bases). The V and J ends lost 2 bases and 0 bases respectively, with 7 bases between them. There are 14 residues in the CDR3. Germline CDR1 SGHAT, CDR2 FQNNGV. The CDR3 sequence is CASSLPGLNTEAFF. The CDR3 coding sequence is TGTGCCAGCAGCTTACCAGGGCTGAACACTGAAGCTTTCTTT.

The chain joins TRBV5-3 to TRBJ2-1; 9 nucleotides agree with TRBD2. TRBV5-3 falls under the ORF class, with uncertain function. The junction had 6 bases not matched to a gene; V was cut back by 8 bases and J by 3 bases. This CDR3 is 14 amino acids long. In DNA form, the CDR3 reads TGTGCCAGCAGCGGGGGGCGCGGCTACAATGAGCAGTTCTTC. Protein product: CASSGGRGYNEQFF.

The V call is TRBV2, the J call TRBJ2-5, with TRBD2 as a possible D gene (5 bases). The length of the CDR3 is 15 residues. Germline values: CDR1 SNHLY, CDR2 FYNNEI. V lost 4 bases and J 5 bases, leaving 17 bases between the germline ends. The CDR3: CASSVGRSGGETQYF. The CDR3 region has the DNA TGTGCCAGCAGTGTAGGCAGATCTGGCGGGGAGACCCAGTACTTC.

The chain combines TRBV7-2 with TRBJ1-3, with TRBD1 as a possible D gene (5 bases). V shed 0 bases and J shed 7 bases, with 13 bases lying between them. Per the germline V gene, CDR1 is SGHTA and CDR2 is FQGNSA. The CDR3 spans 15 residues. CDR3 in amino acids: CASSLAAVSGNTIYF. The CDR3 DNA reads TGTGCCAGCAGCTTAGCGGCGGTTTCAGGGAACACCATATATTTT.

The chain joins TRBV19 to TRBJ2-7; 11 bases fit TRBD2. This CDR3 spans 13 amino acids. Germline V gives CDR1 LNHDA, CDR2 SQIVND (reference sequence). V shed 5 bases and J 6 bases; nucleotides not matched to a gene: 3. CDR3 residues: CASSGTSGSEQYF. For the CDR3, the DNA is TGTGCCAGTAGTGGCACTAGCGGGAGCGAGCAGTACTTC.

In this sample, this clonotype turned up a few times. The J gene is TRBJ2-1, the V gene TRBV12-3 or TRBV12-4; the match to TRBD2 covers 12 bases. Unmatched junction bases numbered 11, after V lost 7 bases and J lost 10 bases. The CDR3 contains 15 residues. CDR3 in amino acids: CASTYASGRAREQFF. CDR3 sequence (DNA): TGTGCCAGCACCTACGCTAGCGGGAGGGCCCGGGAGCAGTTCTTC.

This clonotype showed up just a few times. The chain joins TRBV4-1 to TRBJ2-5; possibly TRBD1 for D (5 bases). Germline V gene data show CDR1 as MGHRA and CDR2 as YSYEKL. With 4 bases removed from V and 4 bases from J, the gap between germline ends came to 19 bases. The CDR3 is made up of 16 amino acids. CDR3 in DNA: TGCGCCAGCAGCCCCTCCCCGGACACCCGAGGAGAGACCCAGTACTTC. It specifies CASSPSPDTRGETQYF.

This clonotype has more than one count but fewer than ten. This sequence joins TRBV7-6 and TRBJ2-1; D is undetermined. V lost 4 bases and J lost 6, with 16 bases in between. This CDR3 comprises 15 residues. The germline V gene encodes CDR1 SGHVS and CDR2 FNYEAQ. CDR3 coding DNA: TGTGCCAGCAGCTCTTTAGCCCACCAAGGCAATGAGCAGTTCTTC. Translated, it gives CASSSLAHQGNEQFF. The variable domain in full, completed from reference TRBV7-6 and TRBJ2-1, reads GAGVSQSPRYKVTKRGQDVALRCDPISGHVSLYWYRQALGQGPEFLTYFNYEAQQDKSGLPNDRFSAERPEGSISTLTIQRTEQRDSAMYRCASSSLAHQGNEQFFGPGTRLTVL.

This sequence joins TRBV12-3 or TRBV12-4 and TRBJ2-6; D remains ambiguous. The CDR3 has 14 amino acids. With 6 bases removed from V and 2 bases from J, the gap between germline ends came to 8 bases. The CDR3 DNA sequence: TGTGCCAGCAGCAAAGATACTGGGGCCAACGTCCTGACTTTC. Translated, it gives CASSKDTGANVLTF.

The chain links TRBV11-2 to TRBJ1-1; 8 bases are shared with TRBD1. V dropped 0 bases and J dropped 5; count of bases not matched to a gene: 14. The CDR3 loop spans 18 amino acids. Germline V gene sequence: CDR1 SGHAT, CDR2 FQNNGV. The CDR3 DNA reads as TGTGCCAGCAGCTTAGAGATCGGGGGAGGACAGGGCCGAACTGAAGCTTTCTTT. Encoded protein: CASSLEIGGGQGRTEAFF.

This clonotype turned up a few times. The rearrangement uses TRBV5-1 and TRBJ2-7; a weak D match, TRBD1 (6 bases). CDR3 length: 12 amino acids. Per the germline V gene, CDR1 is SGHRS and CDR2 is YFSETQ. The germline V and J ends were trimmed by 4 bases and 5 bases, with 10 bases remaining between them. In nucleotides, the CDR3 is TGCGCCAGCAGCACCGGACAGAACGAGCAGTACTTC. It specifies CASSTGQNEQYF.

The chain has TRBV11-2 and TRBJ1-6; the match to TRBD1 covers 8 bases. CDR1 is SGHAT and CDR2 is FQNNGV in the germline V gene. The ends lost 11 bases at V and 12 bases at J; junction bases unmatched: 9. The CDR3 runs to 12 residues. The DNA of the CDR3 is TGTGCCTCCGGGACAGGTTTGGGACCCCTCCACTTT. Amino acids: CASGTGLGPLHF.

The J gene is TRBJ2-3, the V gene TRBV18, with D tentatively TRBD2 (5 bases). This CDR3 is 15 amino acids long. Trimming took off 4 bases at V and 2 bases at J, with 13 bases between the two ends. Germline values: CDR1 KGHSH, CDR2 LQKENI. CDR3: CASSRETSDTDTQYF. For the CDR3, the DNA is TGTGCCAGCTCACGGGAGACATCCGACACAGATACGCAGTATTTT. Variable domain in full (rest from reference TRBV18 and TRBJ2-3): NAGVMQNPRHLVRRRGQEARLRCSPMKGHSHVYWYRQLPEEGLKFMVYLQKENIIDESGMPKERFSAEFPKEGPSILRIQQVVRGDSAAYFCASSRETSDTDTQYFGPGTRLTVL.

In this sample, this clonotype turned up a few times. The CDR3 DNA reads TGCAGCGTCGGGCGACAAGAGACCCAGTACTTC. Translated: CSVGRQETQYF. The chain recombines TRBV29-1 with TRBJ2-5; D is unclear. Germline assignment: CDR1 SQVTM and CDR2 ANQGSEA. This CDR3 is 11 amino acids long. With 6 bases removed from V and 2 bases from J, the gap between germline ends came to 7 bases.

J is TRBJ1-2 and V is TRBV7-9; perhaps TRBD1 as D (6 bases). V gave up 6 bases and J gave up 4 bases, with 18 bases separating them. The CDR3 covers 15 residues. CDR1 and CDR2 from the germline V gene are SEHNR and FQNEAQ (reference sequence). The DNA for the CDR3 is TGTGCCAGCAGGGGATTGGCAGGGGAACTCTATGGCTACACCTTC. Residues: CASRGLAGELYGYTF.

V is TRBV7-3 and J is TRBJ2-1; 7 bases match TRBD1. V was pared by 8 bases and J by 5 bases, with 3 bases of the junction left unmatched. This CDR3 region has 12 residues. Germline V gene sequence: CDR1 SGHTA, CDR2 FQGTGA. The CDR3 spells CASLGTDNEQFF. The CDR3 bases are TGTGCCAGCTTGGGGACAGACAATGAGCAGTTCTTC.

The CDR3 nucleotides read TGTGCCATCAGAACCGGACAGGGGAGAACTGAAGCTTTCTTT. It translates to CAIRTGQGRTEAFF. J is TRBJ1-1 and V is TRBV10-3, with 9 nucleotides matching TRBD1. The V segment lost 6 bases and the J segment 5 bases; nucleotides outside the gene matches: 7. This CDR3 is built from 14 residues. The germline gives CDR1 ENHRY, CDR2 SYGVKD.

Here the CDR3 reads CASSPSVGPGETQYF. DNA for the CDR3: TGTGCCAGCTCACCGTCCGTGGGCCCCGGTGAGACCCAGTACTTC. The chain uses TRBV18 and TRBJ2-5; no definite D call. The CDR3 consists of 15 residues. Trimming stripped 3 bases from V and 5 bases from J, with 16 bases between. Germline loops: CDR1 KGHSH, CDR2 LQKENI.

The rearrangement links TRBV3-1 to TRBJ1-2; 7 positions match TRBD1. Germline V gene lookup returns CDR1 LGHDT and CDR2 YNNKEL (reference sequence). CDR3 length: 16 residues. V lost 2 bases and J lost 7; bases outside the gene matches: 13. The CDR3 DNA follows: TGTGCCAGCAGCCAATCCGGGGCAGGGGGTTCAGGTGGCTACACCTTC. The encoded protein is CASSQSGAGGSGGYTF.

The chain couples TRBV7-4 to TRBJ2-7, with unresolved D. Trimming stripped 1 base from V and 1 base from J, with 8 bases between. Germline assignment: CDR1 SGHVT and CDR2 SQSDAQ. The CDR3 totals 14 residues. CDR3 loop: CASSLVYLSYEQYF. CDR3 nucleotides: TGTGCCAGCAGCTTAGTTTACTTGTCCTACGAGCAGTACTTC.

This rearrangement joins TRBV5-4 to TRBJ2-7; 10 nucleotides align to TRBD1. The germline gives CDR1 SGHNT, CDR2 YYREEE (reference sequence). CDR3 length: 15 residues. With V trimmed by 4 bases and J by 0 bases, 4 bases remained unmatched. The CDR3 sequence: CASSRTGGTSYEQYF. The CDR3 DNA follows: TGTGCCAGCAGCCGGACAGGGGGTACCTCCTACGAGCAGTACTTC.